Below are 25 T cell receptor beta chains sequenced from a single sample in a study of T cells in Graves' hyperthyroidism and ophthalmopathy. TCR beta CDR3 sequences were amplified from RNA transcripts. Carried out on the TCR CDR3, a first-round RT-PCR used the HTBI primer set. One entry per CDR3 protein, called by TCRdb with MiXCR from the multiplex PCR reads. The sample yields over 350,000 distinct CDR3 sequences, 14% to 15% seen once. The sequencing input was blood. The receptor source for this set is a man aged 18 to 30 with Graves' ophthalmopathy.

This clonotype was observed a handful of times. This chain connects TRBV3-1 to TRBJ2-2; possible D gene TRBD1, 5 bases. V was trimmed by 8 bases and J by 4 bases, leaving 17 bases between them. The CDR3 contains 15 residues. Germline assignment: CDR1 LGHDT and CDR2 YNNKEL (reference sequence). The CDR3 protein is CASQPPGRPTGELFF. The CDR3 region has the DNA TGTGCCAGCCAGCCCCCAGGGCGGCCCACCGGGGAGCTGTTTTTT.

This clonotype has a count of ten or more. The genes are TRBV20-1 and TRBJ2-7; D is undetermined. Germline lookup yields CDR1 DFQATT and CDR2 SNEGSKA (reference sequence). CDR3 length equals 15 residues. Trimming left V 2 bases short and J 5 bases short, with 19 bases between. In DNA, the CDR3 is TGCAGTGCTAGACCACTGACCAGAGTCGACGACGAGCAGTACTTC. It specifies CSARPLTRVDDEQYF.

This clonotype was counted many times. This sequence joins TRBV7-9 and TRBJ2-4; D is ambiguous. This CDR3 has 18 residues. Germline-derived CDR1 and CDR2 are SEHNR and FQNEAQ (reference sequence). V was trimmed by 1 base and J by 0 bases, leaving 16 bases between them. In DNA form, the CDR3 reads TGTGCCAGCAGCTTAGTAAGCCTATCCCAAGTAGCCAAAAACATTCAGTACTTC. This codes for CASSLVSLSQVAKNIQYF.

This clonotype was seen at least ten times. The V call is TRBV29-1, the J call TRBJ2-3; TRBD2 agrees at 10 bases. The CDR3 sequence is 14 residues long. J gave up 6 bases and V 5 bases, and 8 bases lay outside the gene matches. Per germline, CDR1 SQVTM and CDR2 ANQGSEA. The CDR3 spells CSVPSGRMVDTQYF. CDR3 sequence (DNA): TGCAGCGTTCCTAGCGGGAGAATGGTGGATACGCAGTATTTT.

This clonotype was seen repeatedly, ten times or more. This rearrangement joins TRBV2 to TRBJ2-2; D is perhaps TRBD2 (6 bases). The CDR3 has 13 residues. Trimming took 8 bases from V and 1 from J, leaving 8 bases between them. In germline, CDR1 is SNHLY, CDR2 FYNNEI. The CDR3 reads CASRRENTGELFF. CDR3 nucleotide sequence: TGTGCCAGCCGGCGGGAGAACACCGGGGAGCTGTTTTTT.

This clonotype has a count of ten or more. The gene calls are TRBV5-1 and TRBJ2-5, with 8 nucleotides matching TRBD1. The germline CDR1 and CDR2 sequences are SGHRS and YFSETQ. The CDR3 is 14 amino acids. J gave up 1 base and V 7 bases, and 6 bases lay outside the gene matches. CDR3 sequence: CASFSQGAQETQYF. The CDR3 nucleotides read TGCGCCAGCTTCTCTCAGGGGGCCCAAGAGACCCAGTACTTC.

The V and J genes are TRBV6-2 or TRBV6-3 and TRBJ2-7; 8 bases line up with TRBD2. V lost 0 bases and J lost 0; bases outside the gene matches: 10. The CDR3 has 18 amino acids. Germline-derived CDR1 and CDR2 are MNHEY and SVGEGT. The CDR3 protein is CASSYSASGLLASYEQYF. Here the CDR3 DNA reads TGTGCCAGCAGTTACTCGGCTAGCGGGTTGTTAGCCTCCTACGAGCAGTACTTC.

This clonotype was detected ten times or more. The gene calls are TRBV6-1 and TRBJ1-6; D uncertain. The ends were cut back, 5 bases at V and 0 bases at J, with 14 bases in the middle. The germline gives CDR1 MNHNS, CDR2 SASEGT. The CDR3 runs to 17 residues. This CDR3 is CASSPWTFSSYNSPLHF. CDR3 bases: TGTGCCAGCAGTCCCTGGACTTTCAGCTCCTATAATTCACCCCTCCACTTT.

V is TRBV7-2 and J is TRBJ1-2; 9 bases match TRBD1. The CDR3 contains 15 residues. V lost 8 bases, J lost 4 bases, and 11 bases stayed unmatched. Germline-derived CDR1 and CDR2 are SGHTA and FQGNSA. The DNA for the CDR3 is TGTGCCAGCGCTGACGGTCCGGGACAGGGCTATGGCTACACCTTC. Translating it yields CASADGPGQGYGYTF.

In this sample, this clonotype turned up many times. This chain links TRBV2 with TRBJ1-1, with D perhaps matching TRBD1 (5 bases). Germline V gene lookup returns CDR1 SNHLY and CDR2 FYNNEI. The CDR3 is made up of 11 amino acids. Trimming left V 7 bases short and J 8 bases short, with 11 bases between. CDR3 bases: TGTGCCAGCATCATGGGGCGCGAAGCTTTCTTT. Its protein product is CASIMGREAFF.

This clonotype has ten or more counts. This chain uses TRBV5-1 with TRBJ1-2; the D gene is possibly TRBD1 (5 bases). V was clipped by 4 bases and J by 8 bases, with 18 bases between them. The CDR3 totals 14 residues. CDR1 and CDR2 from the germline V gene are SGHRS and YFSETQ. The CDR3 sequence: CASSEIRDGVGYTF. The CDR3 DNA sequence: TGCGCCAGCAGCGAGATCCGGGACGGTGTCGGCTACACCTTC.

The chain joins TRBV9 to TRBJ2-1, with TRBD1 as a possible D gene (6 bases). Germline lookup yields CDR1 SGDLS and CDR2 YYNGEE. The CDR3 contains 15 residues. V lost 3 bases to trimming and J lost 3 bases, with 13 bases between them. This CDR3 reads CASSGGLADYNEQFF. The CDR3 coding sequence is TGTGCCAGCAGCGGGGGGCTAGCTGACTACAATGAGCAGTTCTTC. Filled out from reference TRBV9 and TRBJ2-1, the complete variable domain reads DSGVTQTPKHLITATGQRVTLRCSPRSGDLSVYWYQQSLDQGLQFLIQYYNGEERAKGNILERFSAQQFPDLHSELNLSSLELGDSALYFCASSGGLADYNEQFFGPGTRLTVL.

This chain joins TRBV19 and TRBJ2-6; tentatively, D is TRBD1 or TRBD2 (5 bases each). Germline CDR1 is LNHDA and CDR2 is SQIVND (reference sequence). V gave up 5 bases and J gave up 3 bases, with 17 bases separating them. The length of the CDR3 is 17 residues. The CDR3: CASSWPGPWDGANVLTF. The CDR3 region has the DNA TGTGCCAGTAGTTGGCCGGGACCGTGGGATGGGGCCAACGTCCTGACTTTC. Full variable domain (missing parts from reference TRBV19 and TRBJ2-6): DGGITQSPKYLFRKEGQNVTLSCEQNLNHDAMYWYRQDPGQGLRLIYYSQIVNDFQKGDIAEGYSVSREKKESFPLTVTSAQKNPTAFYLCASSWPGPWDGANVLTFGAGSRLTVL.

This clonotype was counted many times. This chain uses TRBV30 with TRBJ1-1; the D is unclear. Germline CDR1 and CDR2: GTSNPN and SVGIG (reference sequence). This CDR3 comprises 15 residues. Deletions cut 0 bases from V and 4 bases from J, with 15 bases between. The CDR3 coding sequence is TGTGCCTGGAGTGTATTGGGAACCGTGCGCACTGAAGCTTTCTTT. Residues: CAWSVLGTVRTEAFF.

This clonotype has ten or more counts. The chain recombines TRBV6-4 with TRBJ1-2, with TRBD1 identical over 10 bases. The CDR3 consists of 14 residues. V was clipped by 3 bases and J by 5 bases; unmatched bases: 3. Germline V gene sequence: CDR1 MRHNA, CDR2 SNTAGT. The CDR3 loop reads CASSEGQGGYGYTF. The CDR3 nucleotides are TGTGCCAGCAGTGAAGGACAGGGGGGGTATGGCTACACCTTC.

This clonotype was recorded many times. V gene TRBV12-3 or TRBV12-4 combines with J gene TRBJ1-4; 9 nucleotides match TRBD1. The CDR3 consists of 13 residues. The junction had 3 bases not matched to a gene; V was cut back by 3 bases and J by 10 bases. The CDR3: CASSFDRGGKLFF. The CDR3 DNA reads as TGTGCCAGCAGTTTCGACAGGGGGGGAAAACTGTTTTTT.

This clonotype was counted a few times. This chain connects TRBV10-2 to TRBJ2-1, with D unclear. The length of the CDR3 is 12 residues. V gave up 3 bases and J gave up 9 bases, with 9 bases separating them. The germline gives CDR1 WSHSY, CDR2 SAAADI. The CDR3 nucleotides read TGCGCCAGCAGTGATAGGTCAGTTGAGCAGTTCTTC. As protein: CASSDRSVEQFF.

The chain combines TRBV4-1 with TRBJ2-2; TRBD1 agrees at 8 bases. CDR1 MGHRA and CDR2 YSYEKL come from the germline V gene. CDR3 size: 14 residues. V shed 3 bases, J shed 7 bases, and the junction held 4 bases outside the gene matches. CDR3 sequence: CASSHHDRGGELFF. The CDR3 bases are TGCGCCAGCAGCCACCATGACAGGGGCGGGGAGCTGTTTTTT.

The J gene is TRBJ2-2, the V gene TRBV10-3; 11 bases align to TRBD1. The CDR3 length is 16 residues. Trimming removed 4 bases from V and 6 bases from J; junction bases left unmatched: 7. Germline CDR1 and CDR2: ENHRY and SYGVKD. In nucleotides, the CDR3 is TGTGCCATCAGTGGGACAGGGGGCGCGGGTCCCGGGGAGCTGTTTTTT. Amino acids: CAISGTGGAGPGELFF.

This clonotype has at least ten counts. The CDR3 loop is CASSLGGPRQYF. The CDR3 bases are TGTGCCAGCAGCTTAGGCGGTCCGCGGCAGTACTTC. The gene calls are TRBV7-9 and TRBJ2-7; D is uncertain. Germline-derived CDR1 and CDR2 are SEHNR and FQNEAQ (reference sequence). This CDR3 has 12 amino acids. The V gene lost 1 base and the J gene lost 9 bases, with 10 bases spanning the gap.

A note on this clonotype: The CDR3 ends on some other residue instead of the conserved phenylalanine or tryptophan, so this is likely a read error. V gene TRBV29-1 combines with J gene TRBJ2-1; TRBD1 matches at 7 bases. CDR1 is SQVTM and CDR2 is ANQGSEA in the germline V gene. This CDR3 has 14 amino acids. The V gene end was trimmed by 7 bases and the J gene end by 4 bases; junction bases not matched to a gene: 10. The CDR3 loop reads CSGTTGAPYNEQFS. CDR3 bases: TGCAGCGGGACAACAGGGGCCCCATACAATGAGCAGTTCTCC.

This clonotype was detected many times. CDR3 in DNA: TGTGCCAGCAGGGAATTTCACGGCATTGGCTACACCTTC. Translation: CASREFHGIGYTF. The rearrangement uses TRBV2 and TRBJ1-2, with D unclear. Trimming took off 6 bases at V and 7 bases at J, with 15 bases between the two ends. This CDR3 spans 13 amino acids. Germline assignment: CDR1 SNHLY and CDR2 FYNNEI.

In this sample, this clonotype turned up once. V gene TRBV10-3 combines with J gene TRBJ1-2, with D hard to call. This CDR3 contains 15 residues. V was pared by 5 bases and J by 5 bases, with 18 bases between. Germline CDR1 ENHRY, CDR2 SYGVKD. This chain's CDR3 is CAISYQAGPIYGYTF. In DNA, the CDR3 is TGTGCCATCAGTTACCAGGCAGGACCTATTTATGGCTACACCTTC.

This rearrangement joins TRBV7-9 to TRBJ2-3; the match to TRBD1 covers 9 bases. The CDR3 length is 14 residues. V lost 5 bases, J lost 2 bases, and 2 bases stayed unmatched. Germline CDR1 reads SEHNR; CDR2 reads FQNEAQ (reference sequence). The CDR3 loop is CASSDRGITDTQYF. CDR3 bases: TGTGCCAGCAGCGACAGGGGGATCACAGATACGCAGTATTTT.

This clonotype was seen repeatedly, ten times or more. The chain recombines TRBV24-1 with TRBJ2-3; 7 bases line up with TRBD2. Germline V gene data show CDR1 as KGHDR and CDR2 as SFDVKD. V lost 5 bases to trimming and J lost 2 bases; unmatched junction nucleotides: 6. This CDR3 comprises 15 residues. This chain's CDR3 is CATSVAGRATDTQYF. CDR3 DNA: TGTGCCACCAGTGTGGCTGGGAGGGCCACAGATACGCAGTATTTT.